Below, 12 T cell receptor beta chains from the same sample are listed, as sequenced in a study of control samples from healthy donors and cancer patients. The method was immunoSEQ multiplex PCR; TCRdb's version includes in-frame clones alone and lacks a portion of them. Of about 130,000 clones detected, 85% to 95% appear once; the ten largest clones hold 12% to 15%. The sequenced material came from PBMCs. The origin of the receptors is a man aged 55 to 70 with colorectal cancer.

CDR3 region: CASSYEQSSYEQYF. CDR3 nucleotides: TGTGCCAGCAGTTATGAACAGTCCTCCTACGAGCAGTACTTC. V usage is TRBV6-2 or TRBV6-3 and J usage is TRBJ2-7; D not certain. The CDR3 is 14 residues long. Trimming took 3 bases from V and 0 from J, leaving 9 bases between them. Germline CDR1 is MNHEY and CDR2 is SVGEGT.

This chain's CDR3 is CASSLAPGAPYEQYF. The CDR3 DNA reads as TGTGCCAGTAGTCTAGCCCCAGGGGCGCCCTACGAGCAGTACTTC. The genes are TRBV19 and TRBJ2-7, with D possibly being TRBD1 (6 bases). With 5 bases removed from V and 2 bases from J, the gap between germline ends came to 16 bases. The CDR3 has 15 amino acids. The germline gives CDR1 LNHDA, CDR2 SQIVND (reference sequence).

J is TRBJ2-3 and V is TRBV6-5, with TRBD2 identical over 8 bases. This CDR3 contains 15 residues. Per the germline V gene, CDR1 is MNHEY and CDR2 is SVGAGI. The V gene end was trimmed by 4 bases and the J gene end by 0 bases; junction bases not matched to a gene: 3. In DNA form, the CDR3 reads TGTGCCAGCAGTTTTTCTAGCGGGAGCACAGATACGCAGTATTTT. Translation gives CASSFSSGSTDTQYF.

The CDR3 DNA follows: TGTGCCAGCAGCAAAGTGGGGACTAGCGGAAGCACAGATACGCAGTATTTT. This gives the protein CASSKVGTSGSTDTQYF. V usage is TRBV21-1 and J usage is TRBJ2-3; TRBD2 was called by the table and not checked on the DNA. TRBV21-1 is designated a pseudogene. This CDR3 is built from 17 residues.

The V call is TRBV5-1, the J call TRBJ2-7; D uncertain. Germline loops: CDR1 SGHRS, CDR2 YFSETQ. The CDR3 spans 13 residues. V lost 1 base to trimming and J lost 4 bases, with 9 bases between them. CDR3 protein: CASSLTSPYEQYF. The CDR3 DNA reads as TGCGCCAGCAGCTTGACATCCCCTTACGAGCAGTACTTC. The complete variable domain, with remaining parts taken from reference TRBV5-1 and TRBJ2-7, reads KAGVTQTPRYLIKTRGQQVTLSCSPISGHRSVSWYQQTPGQGLQFLFEYFSETQRNKGNFPGRFSGRQFSNSRSEMNVSTLELGDSALYLCASSLTSPYEQYFGPGTRLTVT.

This chain uses TRBV7-9 with TRBJ1-4, with D uncertain. The CDR3 covers 12 residues. The ends were cut back, 5 bases at V and 5 bases at J, with 6 bases in the middle. Germline V gives CDR1 SEHNR, CDR2 FQNEAQ (reference sequence). The CDR3 DNA sequence: TGTGCCAGCAGCAGGGAAAATGAAAAACTGTTTTTT. The encoded protein is CASSRENEKLFF.

This clone was counted a single time. The chain uses TRBV27 and TRBJ2-7; possibly TRBD2 for D (6 bases). Germline CDR1 and CDR2: MNHEY and SMNVEV (reference sequence). This CDR3 is built from 16 residues. V lost 5 bases and J lost 0, with 17 bases in between. CDR3 loop: CASSPFDTGSSYEQYF. As DNA, the CDR3 is TGTGCCAGCAGTCCCTTCGACACCGGGAGCTCCTACGAGCAGTACTTC.

V and J are TRBV5-1 and TRBJ2-1; 8 bases match TRBD1. Germline CDR1 and CDR2: SGHRS and YFSETQ. Unmatched junction bases numbered 4, after V lost 0 bases and J lost 5 bases. This CDR3 is 15 amino acids long. CDR3 protein: CASSLDGTGNNEQFF. CDR3 sequence (DNA): TGCGCCAGCAGCTTGGACGGGACAGGTAACAATGAGCAGTTCTTC.

The rearrangement uses TRBV7-2 and TRBJ1-5, with 7 bases that match TRBD1. This CDR3 spans 14 amino acids. From germline, CDR1 is SGHTA and CDR2 FQGNSA. V lost 5 bases and J lost 8; bases outside the gene matches: 9. CDR3 in DNA: TGTGCCAGCAGCGTCTCGGGACAGACGGAGCCCCAGCATTTT. Encoded protein: CASSVSGQTEPQHF.

This chain uses TRBV9 with TRBJ2-2; 9 bases fit TRBD2. V lost 4 bases and J lost 2; bases outside the gene matches: 12. The CDR3 length is 18 residues. Germline-derived CDR1 and CDR2 are SGDLS and YYNGEE. CDR3 coding DNA: TGTGCCAGCAGCCTACCACCGGGGACTAGCAGCAACACCGGGGAGCTGTTTTTT. Translating it yields CASSLPPGTSSNTGELFF.

The V call is TRBV27, the J call TRBJ1-2; no definite D call. The V end lost 6 bases, the J end lost 2 bases, and 7 bases lay between the germline ends. Per the germline V gene, CDR1 is MNHEY and CDR2 is SMNVEV (reference sequence). The CDR3 extends over 12 amino acids. Written as DNA, the CDR3 is TGTGCCAGCAGGACGGAGAACTATGGCTACACCTTC. Translating gives CASRTENYGYTF.

This clone was detected a few times. The CDR3 spells CASSRGGGLNEQYF. CDR3 sequence (DNA): TGCGCCAGCAGCCGAGGAGGGGGACTTAACGAGCAGTACTTC. The V gene is TRBV5-1, the J gene TRBJ2-7; D may correspond to TRBD1 or TRBD2 (6 bases each). The CDR3 runs 14 residues. V was pared by 4 bases and J by 5 bases, with 16 bases between. CDR1 is SGHRS, CDR2 YFSETQ, per germline.